The sequence of this T cell receptor (beta chain) was determined in a study of response to subunit inactivated influenza vaccine. Broader study findings: Authors suggested seasonal influenza vaccinations each recruit few new T cells.

The germline V gene has CDR1 DFQATT and CDR2 SNEGSKA (reference sequence). The CDR3 spans 14 residues. V dropped 5 bases and J dropped 1 base, with 11 bases sitting between them. This clonotype was seen a handful of times. Its antigen is still unknown. One entry per CDR3 protein results from TCRdb running MiXCR on the RT-PCR reads. The repertoire holds approximately 520,000 distinct CDR3 sequences, with roughly 23% as singletons. The clonotype originates from a man aged 50-60 years who received an inactivated influenza vaccine. The chain joins TRBV20-1 to TRBJ2-2; no reliable D call. Source: CD4+ T cells sorted from PBMCs, taken 5 days after vaccination. Written as DNA, the CDR3 is TGCAGTGCTCGAAGGGCAGGGAACACCGGGGAGCTGTTTTTT. Amino acids: CSARRAGNTGELFF.